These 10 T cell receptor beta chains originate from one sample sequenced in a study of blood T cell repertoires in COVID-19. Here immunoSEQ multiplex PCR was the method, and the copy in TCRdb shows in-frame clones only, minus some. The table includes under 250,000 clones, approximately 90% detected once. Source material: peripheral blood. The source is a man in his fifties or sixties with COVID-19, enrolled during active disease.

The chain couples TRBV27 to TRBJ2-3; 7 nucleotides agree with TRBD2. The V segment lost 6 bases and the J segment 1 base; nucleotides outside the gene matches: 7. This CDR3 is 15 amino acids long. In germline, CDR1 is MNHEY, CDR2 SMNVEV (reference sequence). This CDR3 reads CASRPGGRGTDTQYF. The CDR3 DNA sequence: TGTGCCAGCAGGCCGGGGGGTCGGGGCACAGATACGCAGTATTTT.

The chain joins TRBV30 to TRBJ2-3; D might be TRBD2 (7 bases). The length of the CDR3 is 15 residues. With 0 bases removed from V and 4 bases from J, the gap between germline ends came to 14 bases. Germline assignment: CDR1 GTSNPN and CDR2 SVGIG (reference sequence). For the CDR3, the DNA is TGTGCCTGGAGTGTATTGGGGGGGCGATCAGATACGCAGTATTTT. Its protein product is CAWSVLGGRSDTQYF.

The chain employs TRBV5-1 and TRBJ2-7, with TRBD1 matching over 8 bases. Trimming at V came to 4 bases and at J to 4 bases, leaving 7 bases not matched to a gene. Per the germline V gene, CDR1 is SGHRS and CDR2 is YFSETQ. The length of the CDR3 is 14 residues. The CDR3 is CASSMSTGGYEQYF. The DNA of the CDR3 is TGCGCCAGCAGCATGAGCACAGGGGGATACGAGCAGTACTTC.

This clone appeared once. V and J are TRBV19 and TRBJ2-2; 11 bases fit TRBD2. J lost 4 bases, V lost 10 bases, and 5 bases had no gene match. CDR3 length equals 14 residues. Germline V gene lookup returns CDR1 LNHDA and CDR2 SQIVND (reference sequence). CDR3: CATQTSGSTGELFF. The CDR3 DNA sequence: TGTGCCACTCAAACTAGCGGGAGCACCGGGGAGCTGTTTTTT.

The chain's CDR3 is CASRIPGGANYGYTF. The CDR3 DNA reads as TGTGCCAGCAGGATCCCAGGGGGCGCTAACTATGGCTACACCTTC. The J gene is TRBJ1-2, the V gene TRBV28; 8 bases match TRBD1. This CDR3 region has 15 residues. The V gene's germline CDR1 is MDHEN and CDR2 SYDVKM. V lost 6 bases, J lost 0 bases, and 6 bases stayed unmatched.

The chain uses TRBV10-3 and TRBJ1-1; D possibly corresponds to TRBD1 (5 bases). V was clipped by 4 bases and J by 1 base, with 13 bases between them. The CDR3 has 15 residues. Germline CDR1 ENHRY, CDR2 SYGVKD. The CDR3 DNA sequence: TGTGCCATCAGTGGAGGAATCGGGGGGAACACTGAAGCTTTCTTT. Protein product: CAISGGIGGNTEAFF.

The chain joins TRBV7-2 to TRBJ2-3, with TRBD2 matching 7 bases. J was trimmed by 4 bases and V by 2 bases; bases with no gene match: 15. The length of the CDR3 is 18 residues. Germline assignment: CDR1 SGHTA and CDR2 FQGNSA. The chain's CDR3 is CASSLFRSGSGAPDTQYF. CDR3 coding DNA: TGTGCCAGCAGCTTATTTCGGTCGGGCAGCGGGGCCCCAGATACGCAGTATTTT.

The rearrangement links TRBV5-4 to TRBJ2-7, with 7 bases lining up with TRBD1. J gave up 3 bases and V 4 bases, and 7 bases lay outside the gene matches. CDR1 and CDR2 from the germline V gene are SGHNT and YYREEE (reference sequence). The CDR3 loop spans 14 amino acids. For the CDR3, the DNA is TGTGCCAGCAGCAAACAGGGGTCTAACTACGAGCAGTACTTC. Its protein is CASSKQGSNYEQYF.

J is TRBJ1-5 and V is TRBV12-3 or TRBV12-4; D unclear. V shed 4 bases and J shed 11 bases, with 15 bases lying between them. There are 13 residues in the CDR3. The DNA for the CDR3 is TGTGCCAGCAGTTGGTTAACCTCCGGAGCCCAGCATTTT. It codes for CASSWLTSGAQHF.

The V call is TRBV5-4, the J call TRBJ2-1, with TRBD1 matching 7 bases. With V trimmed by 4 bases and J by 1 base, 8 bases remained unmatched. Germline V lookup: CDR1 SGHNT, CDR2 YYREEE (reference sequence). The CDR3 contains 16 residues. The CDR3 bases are TGTGCCAGCAGCGGAACCGGCAGGGGGTCCTACAATGAGCAGTTCTTC. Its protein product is CASSGTGRGSYNEQFF.